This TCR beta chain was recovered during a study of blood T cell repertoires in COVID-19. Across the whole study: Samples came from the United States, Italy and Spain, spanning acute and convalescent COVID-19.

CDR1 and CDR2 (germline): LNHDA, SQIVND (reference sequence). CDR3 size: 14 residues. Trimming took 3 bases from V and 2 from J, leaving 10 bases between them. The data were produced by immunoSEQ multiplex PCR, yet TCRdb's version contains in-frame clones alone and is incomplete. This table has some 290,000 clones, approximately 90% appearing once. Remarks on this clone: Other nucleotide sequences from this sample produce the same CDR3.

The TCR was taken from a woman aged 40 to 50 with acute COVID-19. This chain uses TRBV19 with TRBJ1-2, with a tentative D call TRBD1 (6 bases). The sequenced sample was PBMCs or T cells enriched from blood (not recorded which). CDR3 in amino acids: CASSINRDNYGYTF. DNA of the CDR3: TGTGCCAGTAGTATTAACAGGGACAACTATGGCTACACCTTC.